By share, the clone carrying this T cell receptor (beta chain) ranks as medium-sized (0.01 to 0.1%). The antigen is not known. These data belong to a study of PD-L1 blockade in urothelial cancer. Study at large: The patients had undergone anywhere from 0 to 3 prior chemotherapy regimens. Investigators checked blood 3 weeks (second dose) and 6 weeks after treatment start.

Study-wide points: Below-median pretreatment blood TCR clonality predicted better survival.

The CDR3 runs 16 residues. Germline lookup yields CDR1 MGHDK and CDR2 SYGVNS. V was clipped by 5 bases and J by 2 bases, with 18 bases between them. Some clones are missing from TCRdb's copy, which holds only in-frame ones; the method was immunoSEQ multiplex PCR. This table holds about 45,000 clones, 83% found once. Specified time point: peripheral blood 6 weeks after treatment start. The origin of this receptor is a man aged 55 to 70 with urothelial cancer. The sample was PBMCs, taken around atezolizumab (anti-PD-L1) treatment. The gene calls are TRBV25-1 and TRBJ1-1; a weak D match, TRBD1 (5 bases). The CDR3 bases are TGTGCCAGCAGTCCCCCCCTGTGGCAGGGAAACACTGAAGCTTTCTTT. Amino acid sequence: CASSPPLWQGNTEAFF.